The rows below give T cell receptor beta chains drawn from one sample of a study of cytomegalovirus exposure and HLA in healthy donors. Data came from immunoSEQ multiplex PCR; TCRdb stores just in-frame clones and leaves some out. The sample has under 130,000 clones, 80% seen once. Sequencing input: PBMCs. All receptors derive from a man aged 30-40 years in good health and CMV-seropositive. Both conserved end residues are trimmed from each CDR3.

v_gene: TRBV9; j_gene: TRBJ1-1; CDR3aa: ASSASGIENTEAF
v_gene: TRBV7-9; j_gene: TRBJ2-6; CDR3aa: ATWGQSGANVLT
v_gene: TRBV30; j_gene: TRBJ1-3; CDR3aa: AWSPTGQGAGNTIY
v_gene: TRBV7-8; j_gene: TRBJ1-5; CDR3aa: ASSPTPGGNQPQH
v_gene: TRBV4-1; j_gene: TRBJ2-7; CDR3aa: ASSLRDRDYEQY
v_gene: TRBV4-2; j_gene: TRBJ1-1; CDR3aa: ASSQGVTGGNTEAF
v_gene: TRBV30; j_gene: TRBJ2-1; CDR3aa: AWSPAGNEQF
v_gene: TRBV6-1; j_gene: TRBJ2-7; CDR3aa: ASSEASGGYEQY
v_gene: TRBV4-3; j_gene: TRBJ2-2; CDR3aa: ASSQDLNSNTGELF
v_gene: TRBV21-1; j_gene: TRBJ1-1; CDR3aa: ASSKEREGGETEAF
v_gene: TRBV7-2; j_gene: TRBJ1-6; CDR3aa: ASSLARTKSPLH
v_gene: TRBV18; j_gene: TRBJ1-1; CDR3aa: ASSGGFTEAF
v_gene: TRBV19; j_gene: TRBJ2-1; CDR3aa: ASSIDRYSGQF
v_gene: TRBV5-1; j_gene: TRBJ2-3; CDR3aa: ASSQAANTDTQY
v_gene: TRBV6-1; j_gene: TRBJ1-4; CDR3aa: ASSEVDRGGEKLF
v_gene: TRBV6-1; j_gene: TRBJ2-5; CDR3aa: ASSVKETQY
v_gene: TRBV5-1; j_gene: TRBJ2-1; CDR3aa: ASSLDLLAGREQF
v_gene: TRBV4-1; j_gene: TRBJ1-4; CDR3aa: ASSLTGATNEKLF
v_gene: TRBV5-1; j_gene: TRBJ1-2; CDR3aa: ASSQLQGDYGYT
v_gene: TRBV4-1; j_gene: TRBJ1-1; CDR3aa: ASSLGTEPPAF